The rows below give T cell receptor beta chains drawn from one sample of a study of T cell repertoires in cytomegalovirus infection. Each CDR3 protein gets one entry after TCRdb re-called the reads with MiXCR. The table shows under 90,000 distinct CDR3 sequences, with about 22% occurring only once. What these receptors recognize is not known. The sample consisted of PBMCs, sequenced either directly or after in vitro stimulation (not recorded which). These receptors were taken from a human donor in good health (CMV status not recorded). Some clones in this sample may be carry-over from other donors' samples. Each CDR3 is given with its conserved first and last residue. D genes are given only for firm matches. Where a row states a size, it is once, few, many or the class of an expanded clone; other rows omit it.

cdr3_aa cdr3_nt j_call v_call clone_size d_call
CASRPVEGFSGELFF TGTGCCAGCAGACCCGTGGAGGGGTTTTCCGGGGAGCTGTTTTTT TRBJ2-2 TRBV7-2 NA NA
CASSYPREGWVTQYF TGTGCCAGCAGCTACCCACGGGAGGGTTGGGTTACGCAGTATTTC TRBJ2-3 TRBV7-2 few TRBD2
CASSRYSGASYEQYF TGTGCCAGCAGTCGATATAGCGGGGCCTCCTACGAGCAGTACTTC TRBJ2-7 TRBV6-2/TRBV6-3 NA TRBD2
CASSRLLGTSGRAGEQYF TGCGCCAGCAGCCGGCTCCTTGGGACTAGCGGGAGGGCCGGGGAGCAGTACTTC TRBJ2-7 TRBV4-1 many TRBD2
CAISATLNTEAFF TGTGCCATCAGTGCTACTTTAAACACTGAAGCTTTCTTT TRBJ1-1 TRBV10-3 NA NA
CASSYSLTVAANYGYTF TGTGCCAGCAGTTACTCCCTGACAGTAGCCGCTAACTATGGCTACACCTTC TRBJ1-2 TRBV6-5 NA NA
CASSYRDGVGLSEKLFF TGTGCCAGCAGTTACCGGGACGGGGTCGGTTTATCGGAAAAACTGTTTTTT TRBJ1-4 TRBV6-2/TRBV6-3 few NA
CASSLVVTGITEAFF TGTGCCAGCAGCTTAGTCGTGACAGGGATCACTGAAGCTTTCTTT TRBJ1-1 TRBV7-9 once TRBD1
CASSLDRIYGYTF TGTGCCAGCAGCCTAGACCGAATCTATGGCTACACCTTC TRBJ1-2 TRBV7-9 many NA
CASSWGSSTGNEQFF TGTGCCAGCAGTTGGGGATCTAGCACCGGGAATGAGCAGTTCTTC TRBJ2-1 TRBV6-2/TRBV6-3 NA NA
CASSVRLAVGGDEQFF TGTGCCAGCAGCGTACGGCTAGCGGTAGGGGGGGATGAGCAGTTCTTC TRBJ2-1 TRBV9 NA NA
CATSRARGISYEQYF TGTGCCACCAGCCGGGCCAGGGGGATTTCCTACGAGCAGTACTTC TRBJ2-7 TRBV15 NA TRBD1
CASRTGRGLGQPQHF TGTGCCAGCAGGACGGGCAGGGGGCTTGGTCAGCCCCAGCATTTT TRBJ1-5 TRBV19 few TRBD1
CASSPQIGGRTETQYF TGTGCCAGCAGCCCCCAGATCGGGGGAAGAACGGAGACCCAGTACTTC TRBJ2-5 TRBV5-5 few NA
CASRNAGGRNNEQFF TGTGCCAGCAGGAATGCAGGGGGGAGGAACAATGAGCAGTTCTTC TRBJ2-1 TRBV7-9 NA NA
CASSLIAAKFTSTYEQYF TGTGCCAGCAGCTTAATCGCGGCCAAATTCACCAGCACCTACGAGCAGTACTTC TRBJ2-7 TRBV7-2 NA NA
CASSTSYGNTIYF TGTGCCAGTAGTACCAGCTATGGAAACACCATATATTTT TRBJ1-3 TRBV19 NA NA
CSALRGSSYNEQFF TGCAGTGCTCTCCGGGGGAGCTCCTACAATGAGCAGTTCTTC TRBJ2-1 TRBV20-1 NA NA
CASSLFGRKQETQYF TGTGCCAGCAGCTTATTTGGCAGGAAACAAGAGACCCAGTACTTC TRBJ2-5 TRBV7-2 NA NA
CSVRPGETQYF TGCAGCGTCCGGCCGGGGGAGACCCAGTACTTC TRBJ2-5 TRBV29-1 NA NA
CASSENMAGNTEAFF TGTGCCAGCAGCGAAAATATGGCAGGGAACACTGAAGCTTTCTTT TRBJ1-1 TRBV5-4 NA NA
CASSLQRDQADTQYF TGTGCCAGCAGCTTACAGCGGGATCAGGCAGATACGCAGTATTTT TRBJ2-3 TRBV7-2 many TRBD2
CASSYSKGAPDTGELFF TGTGCCAGCAGTTACTCAAAGGGGGCCCCCGACACCGGGGAGCTGTTTTTT TRBJ2-2 TRBV6-2/TRBV6-3 many TRBD1
CASALDRGGEKLFF TGTGCCAGCGCCTTGGACAGGGGTGGGGAAAAACTGTTTTTT TRBJ1-4 TRBV7-2 many TRBD1
CASSIADEQYF TGTGCCAGTAGTATTGCTGACGAGCAGTACTTC TRBJ2-7 TRBV19 NA NA
CASSLNLAGGRGTQYF TGTGCCAGCAGTTTGAACCTAGCGGGAGGGAGGGGTACGCAGTATTTT TRBJ2-3 TRBV28 many TRBD2
CASSSQGAYYEKLFF TGTGCCAGCAGCTCACAGGGGGCGTATTATGAAAAACTGTTTTTT TRBJ1-4 TRBV7-2 many TRBD1
CATQGAEIGANVLTF TGTGCCACCCAGGGGGCGGAGATTGGGGCCAACGTCCTGACTTTC TRBJ2-6 TRBV10-3 few TRBD1
CASSLKSTDTQYF TGTGCCAGCAGCTTAAAAAGCACAGATACGCAGTATTTT TRBJ2-3 TRBV11-3 NA NA
CASSTGTLRLRIGYTF TGTGCCAGCAGTACCGGGACACTTCGCCTAAGGATTGGCTACACCTTC TRBJ1-2 TRBV6-8 NA NA
CASSVTRGLSNEKLFF TGTGCCAGCAGTGTGACCCGGGGGCTCTCCAATGAAAAACTGTTTTTT TRBJ1-4 TRBV6-5 NA NA
CASSNPGVQETQYF TGCGCCAGCAGCAACCCAGGGGTACAAGAGACCCAGTACTTC TRBJ2-5 TRBV5-1 few NA
CASSPGRTGLGPLHF TGTGCCAGCTCACCAGGTCGAACAGGGTTGGGACCCCTCCACTTT TRBJ1-6 TRBV18 NA NA
CASSSQFRAERESGANVLTF TGTGCCAGCAGTTCCCAGTTTAGGGCAGAGCGGGAGTCTGGGGCCAACGTCCTGACTTTC TRBJ2-6 TRBV12-3/TRBV12-4 NA TRBD2
CASSQDRLATDTQYF TGTGCCAGCAGCCAAGATCGGCTAGCGACAGATACGCAGTATTTT TRBJ2-3 TRBV14 NA NA
CASSPIALANEQFF TGTGCCAGCAGTCCCATCGCCTTAGCCAATGAGCAGTTCTTC TRBJ2-1 TRBV12-3/TRBV12-4 many NA
CATVIGQNSNQPQHF TGTGCCACCGTCATCGGACAGAATAGCAATCAGCCCCAGCATTTT TRBJ1-5 TRBV24-1 many NA
CATGSKGGRYYGYTF TGTGCCACCGGGTCTAAAGGGGGCCGATACTATGGCTACACCTTC TRBJ1-2 TRBV12-3/TRBV12-4 many TRBD1
CASSPTVAGRYGYTF TGTGCCAGCAGCCCTACCGTAGCGGGGAGATATGGCTACACCTTC TRBJ1-2 TRBV27 few NA
CASQYLGRGLGSSPLHF TGTGCCAGCCAATATCTGGGACGGGGGCTCGGGAGTTCACCCCTCCACTTT TRBJ1-6 TRBV6-1 few NA
CASSTPDVSGQYF TGTGCCAGCAGTACCCCCGACGTGAGTGGACAGTACTTC TRBJ2-7 TRBV28 NA NA
CASTPDREGYTF TGTGCCAGCACCCCGGACAGGGAAGGCTACACCTTC TRBJ1-2 TRBV12-3/TRBV12-4 NA TRBD1